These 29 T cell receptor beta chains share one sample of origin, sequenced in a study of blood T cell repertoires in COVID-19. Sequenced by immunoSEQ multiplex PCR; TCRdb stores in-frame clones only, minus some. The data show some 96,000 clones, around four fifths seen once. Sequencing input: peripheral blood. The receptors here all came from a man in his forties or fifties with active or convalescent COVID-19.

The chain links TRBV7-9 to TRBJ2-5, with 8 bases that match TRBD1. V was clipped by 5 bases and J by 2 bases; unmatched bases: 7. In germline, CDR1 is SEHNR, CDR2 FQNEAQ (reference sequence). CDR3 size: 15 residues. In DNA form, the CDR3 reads TGTGCCAGCAGCATCGGGACAGGCGGACAAGAGACCCAGTACTTC. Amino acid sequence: CASSIGTGGQETQYF.

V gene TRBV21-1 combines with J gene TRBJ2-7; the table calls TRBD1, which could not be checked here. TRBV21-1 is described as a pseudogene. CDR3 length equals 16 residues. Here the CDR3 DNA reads TGTGCCAGCAGCAAACGACAGGGGTTTAGCTCCTACGAGCAGTACTTC. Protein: CASSKRQGFSSYEQYF.

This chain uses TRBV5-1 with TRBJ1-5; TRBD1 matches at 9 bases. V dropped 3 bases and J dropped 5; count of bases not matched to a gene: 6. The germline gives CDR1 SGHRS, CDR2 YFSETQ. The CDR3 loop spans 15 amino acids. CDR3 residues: CASSWGQGEHQPQHF. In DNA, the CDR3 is TGCGCCAGCAGCTGGGGACAGGGTGAGCATCAGCCCCAGCATTTT.

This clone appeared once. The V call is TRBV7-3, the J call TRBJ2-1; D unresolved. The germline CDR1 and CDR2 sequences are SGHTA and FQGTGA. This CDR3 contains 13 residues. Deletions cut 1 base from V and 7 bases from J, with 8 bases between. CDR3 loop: CASSLIALNEQFF. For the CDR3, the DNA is TGTGCCAGCAGCTTAATTGCGTTGAATGAGCAGTTCTTC.

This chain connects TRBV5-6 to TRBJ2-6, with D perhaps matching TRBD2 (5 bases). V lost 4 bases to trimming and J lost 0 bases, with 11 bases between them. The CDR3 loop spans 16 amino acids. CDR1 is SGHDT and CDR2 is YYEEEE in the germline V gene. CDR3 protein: CASSAGLFSGANVLTF. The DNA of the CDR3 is TGTGCCAGCAGCGCCGGACTGTTCTCTGGGGCCAACGTCCTGACTTTC.

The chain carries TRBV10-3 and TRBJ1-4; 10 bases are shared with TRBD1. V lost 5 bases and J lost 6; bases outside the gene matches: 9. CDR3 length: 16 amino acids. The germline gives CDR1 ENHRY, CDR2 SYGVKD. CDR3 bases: TGTGCCATCAGTCCCGGGACAGGGGAAGGCGATGAAAAACTGTTTTTT. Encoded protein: CAISPGTGEGDEKLFF.

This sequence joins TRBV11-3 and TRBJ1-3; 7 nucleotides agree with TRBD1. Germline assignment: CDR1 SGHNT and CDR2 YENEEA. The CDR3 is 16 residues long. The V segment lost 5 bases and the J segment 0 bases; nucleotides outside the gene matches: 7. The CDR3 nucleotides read TGTGCCAGCAGCGACCCGGGACAGCCCTCTGGAAACACCATATATTTT. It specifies CASSDPGQPSGNTIYF.

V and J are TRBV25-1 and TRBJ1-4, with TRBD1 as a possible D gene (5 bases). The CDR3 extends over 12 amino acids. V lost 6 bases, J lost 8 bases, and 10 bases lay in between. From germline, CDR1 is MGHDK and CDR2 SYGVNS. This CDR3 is CASSLTDEKLFF. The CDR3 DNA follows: TGTGCCAGCAGCCTGACAGACGAAAAACTGTTTTTT.

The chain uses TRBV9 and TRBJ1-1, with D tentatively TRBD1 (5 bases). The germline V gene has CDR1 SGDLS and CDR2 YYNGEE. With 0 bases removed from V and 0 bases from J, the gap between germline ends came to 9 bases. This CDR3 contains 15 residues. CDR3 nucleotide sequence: TGTGCCAGCAGCGTAGACCCAGGGTTGAACACTGAAGCTTTCTTT. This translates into CASSVDPGLNTEAFF.

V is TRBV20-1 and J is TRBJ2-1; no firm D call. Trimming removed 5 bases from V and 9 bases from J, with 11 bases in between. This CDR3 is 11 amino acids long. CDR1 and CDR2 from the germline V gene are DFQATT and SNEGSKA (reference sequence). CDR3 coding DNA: TGCAGTGCTTTACTACCGGGTGAGCAGTTCTTC. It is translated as CSALLPGEQFF.

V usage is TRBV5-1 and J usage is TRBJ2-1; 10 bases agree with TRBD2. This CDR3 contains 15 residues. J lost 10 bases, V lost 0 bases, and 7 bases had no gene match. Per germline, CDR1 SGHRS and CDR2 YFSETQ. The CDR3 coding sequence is TGCGCCAGCAGCTTGGTTCTAGCGGGAGTCATGGAGCAGTTCTTC. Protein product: CASSLVLAGVMEQFF.

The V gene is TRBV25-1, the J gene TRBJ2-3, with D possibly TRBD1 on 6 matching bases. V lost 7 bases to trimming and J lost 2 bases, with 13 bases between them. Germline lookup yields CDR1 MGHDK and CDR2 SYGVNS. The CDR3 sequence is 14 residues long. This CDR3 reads CASTLQGHTDTQYF. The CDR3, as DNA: TGTGCCAGCACACTACAGGGACACACAGATACGCAGTATTTT.

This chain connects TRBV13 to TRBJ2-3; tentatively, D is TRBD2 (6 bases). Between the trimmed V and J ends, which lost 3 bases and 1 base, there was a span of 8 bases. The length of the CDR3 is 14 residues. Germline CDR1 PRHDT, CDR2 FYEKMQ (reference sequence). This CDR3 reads CASSLGLGTDTQYF. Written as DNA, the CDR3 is TGTGCCAGCAGCTTGGGACTTGGCACAGATACGCAGTATTTT.

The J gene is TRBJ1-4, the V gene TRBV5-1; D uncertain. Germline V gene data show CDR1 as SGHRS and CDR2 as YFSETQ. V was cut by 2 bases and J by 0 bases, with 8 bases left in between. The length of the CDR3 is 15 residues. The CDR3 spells CASSFFSATNEKLFF. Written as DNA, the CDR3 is TGCGCCAGCAGCTTTTTCTCTGCAACTAATGAAAAACTGTTTTTT.

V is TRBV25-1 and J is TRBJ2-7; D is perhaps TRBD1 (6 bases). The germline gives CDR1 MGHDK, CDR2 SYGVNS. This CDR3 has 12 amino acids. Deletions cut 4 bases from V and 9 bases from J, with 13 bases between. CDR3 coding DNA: TGTGCCAGCAGTGTATCAGGGGCTCGGCAGTACTTC. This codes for CASSVSGARQYF.

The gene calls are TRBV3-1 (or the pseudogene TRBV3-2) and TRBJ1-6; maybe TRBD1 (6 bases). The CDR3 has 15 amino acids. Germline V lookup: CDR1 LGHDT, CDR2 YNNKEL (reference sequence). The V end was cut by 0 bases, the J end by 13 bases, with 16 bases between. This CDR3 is CASSQERGQPFPLHF. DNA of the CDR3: TGTGCCAGCAGCCAAGAGAGAGGACAGCCTTTCCCCCTCCACTTT.

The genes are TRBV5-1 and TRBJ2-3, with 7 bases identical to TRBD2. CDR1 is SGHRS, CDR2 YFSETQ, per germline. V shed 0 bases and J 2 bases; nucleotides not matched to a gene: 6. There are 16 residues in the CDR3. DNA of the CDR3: TGCGCCAGCAGCTTGGCCGAACTAGCGAACACAGATACGCAGTATTTT. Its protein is CASSLAELANTDTQYF.

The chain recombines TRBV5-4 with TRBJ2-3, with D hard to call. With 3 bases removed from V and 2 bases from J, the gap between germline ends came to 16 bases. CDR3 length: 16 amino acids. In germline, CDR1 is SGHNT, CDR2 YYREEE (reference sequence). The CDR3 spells CASSWPSTGSTDTQYF. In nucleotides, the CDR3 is TGTGCCAGCAGCTGGCCCTCGACCGGGTCCACAGATACGCAGTATTTT.

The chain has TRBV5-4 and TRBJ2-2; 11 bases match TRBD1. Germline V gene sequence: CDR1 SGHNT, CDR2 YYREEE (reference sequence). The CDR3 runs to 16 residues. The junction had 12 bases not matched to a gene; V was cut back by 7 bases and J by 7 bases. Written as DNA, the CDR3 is TGTGCCAGCGCGTCCGGGGGACAGGGGGTAGGCGGGGAGCTGTTTTTT. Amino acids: CASASGGQGVGGELFF. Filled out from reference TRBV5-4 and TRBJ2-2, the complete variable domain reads ETGVTQSPTHLIKTRGQQVTLRCSSQSGHNTVSWYQQALGQGPQFIFQYYREEENGRGNFPPRFSGLQFPNYSSELNVNALELDDSALYLCASASGGQGVGGELFFGEGSRLTVL.

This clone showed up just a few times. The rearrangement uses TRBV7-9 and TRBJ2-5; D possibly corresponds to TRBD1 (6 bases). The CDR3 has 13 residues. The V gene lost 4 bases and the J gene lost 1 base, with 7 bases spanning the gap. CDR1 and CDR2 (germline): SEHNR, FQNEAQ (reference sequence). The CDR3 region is CASSWTAQETQYF. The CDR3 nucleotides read TGTGCCAGCAGCTGGACAGCCCAAGAGACCCAGTACTTC.

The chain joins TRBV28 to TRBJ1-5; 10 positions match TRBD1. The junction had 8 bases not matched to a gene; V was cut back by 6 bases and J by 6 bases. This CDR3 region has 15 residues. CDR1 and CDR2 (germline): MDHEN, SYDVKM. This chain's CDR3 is CASSRSGTGVQPQHF. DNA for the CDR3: TGTGCCAGCAGCCGATCCGGGACAGGGGTTCAGCCCCAGCATTTT.

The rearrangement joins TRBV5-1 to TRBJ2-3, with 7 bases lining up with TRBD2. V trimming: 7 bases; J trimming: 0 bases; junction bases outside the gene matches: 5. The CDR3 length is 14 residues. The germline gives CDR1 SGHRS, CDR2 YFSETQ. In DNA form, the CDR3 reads TGCGCCAGCTCTCGCGGGAGAAGCACAGATACGCAGTATTTT. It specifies CASSRGRSTDTQYF.

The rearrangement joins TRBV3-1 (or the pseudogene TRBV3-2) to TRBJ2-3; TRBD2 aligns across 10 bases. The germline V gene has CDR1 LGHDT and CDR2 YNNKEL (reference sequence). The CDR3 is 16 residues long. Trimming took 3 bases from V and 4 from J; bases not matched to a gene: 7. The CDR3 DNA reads TGTGCCAGCAGCCACCAGCGGGAGGGCCGCGCAGATACGCAGTATTTT. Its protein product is CASSHQREGRADTQYF.

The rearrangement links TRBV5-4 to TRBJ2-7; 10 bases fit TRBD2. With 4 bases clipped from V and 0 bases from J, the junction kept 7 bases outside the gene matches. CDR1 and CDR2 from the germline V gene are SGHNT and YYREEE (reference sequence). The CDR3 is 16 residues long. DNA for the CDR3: TGTGCCAGCAGCATCCGGACTAGCGGAGACTCCTACGAGCAGTACTTC. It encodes CASSIRTSGDSYEQYF. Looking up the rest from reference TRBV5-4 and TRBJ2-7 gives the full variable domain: ETGVTQSPTHLIKTRGQQVTLRCSSQSGHNTVSWYQQALGQGPQFIFQYYREEENGRGNFPPRFSGLQFPNYSSELNVNALELDDSALYLCASSIRTSGDSYEQYFGPGTRLTVT.

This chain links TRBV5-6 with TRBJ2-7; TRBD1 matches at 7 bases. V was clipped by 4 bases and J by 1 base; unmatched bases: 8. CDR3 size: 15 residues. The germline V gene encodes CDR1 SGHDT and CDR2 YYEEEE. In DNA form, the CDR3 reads TGTGCCAGCAGCCGCGGACGGACAGGATCCTACGAGCAGTACTTC. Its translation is CASSRGRTGSYEQYF.

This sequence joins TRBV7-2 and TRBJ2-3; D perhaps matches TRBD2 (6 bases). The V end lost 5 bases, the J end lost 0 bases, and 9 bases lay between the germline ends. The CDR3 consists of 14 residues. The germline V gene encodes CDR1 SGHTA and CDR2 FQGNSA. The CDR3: CASSPGGSTDTQYF. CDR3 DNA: TGTGCCAGCAGCCCTGGGGGGAGCACAGATACGCAGTATTTT.

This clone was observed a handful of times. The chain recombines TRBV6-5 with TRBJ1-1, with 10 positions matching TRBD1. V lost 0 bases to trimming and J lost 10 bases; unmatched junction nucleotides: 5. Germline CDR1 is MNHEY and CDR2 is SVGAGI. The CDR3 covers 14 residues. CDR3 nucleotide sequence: TGTGCCAGCAGTTACTCGACAGGGGGCTCGCCAGCTTTCTTT. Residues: CASSYSTGGSPAFF.

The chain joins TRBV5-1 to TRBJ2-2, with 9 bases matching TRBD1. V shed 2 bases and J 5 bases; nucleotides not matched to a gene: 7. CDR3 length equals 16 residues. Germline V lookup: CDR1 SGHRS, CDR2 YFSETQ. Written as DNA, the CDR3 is TGCGCCAGCAGCTTTGAGACAGGGGGTTGGACCGGGGAGCTGTTTTTT. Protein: CASSFETGGWTGELFF. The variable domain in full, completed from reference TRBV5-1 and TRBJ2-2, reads KAGVTQTPRYLIKTRGQQVTLSCSPISGHRSVSWYQQTPGQGLQFLFEYFSETQRNKGNFPGRFSGRQFSNSRSEMNVSTLELGDSALYLCASSFETGGWTGELFFGEGSRLTVL.

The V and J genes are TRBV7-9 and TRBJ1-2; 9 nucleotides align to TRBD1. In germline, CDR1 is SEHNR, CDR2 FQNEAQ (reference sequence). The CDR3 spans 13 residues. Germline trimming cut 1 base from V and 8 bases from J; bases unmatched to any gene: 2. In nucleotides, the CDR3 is TGTGCCAGCAGCTTAGACGGGACAGGGGGCTACACCTTC. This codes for CASSLDGTGGYTF.